These 3 T cell receptor beta chains originate from one sample sequenced in a study of brain T cells in children with intractable seizures. TCRdb keeps only in-frame clones here, not all; method: immunoSEQ multiplex PCR. The sample has more than 40,000 clones; 90% are singletons. The material sequenced was peripheral blood, taken at surgery. All receptors derive from a girl aged 2-15 years with tuberous sclerosis and intractable seizures.

This rearrangement joins TRBV9 to TRBJ2-3; the match to TRBD2 covers 11 bases. The CDR3 contains 16 residues. Germline V lookup: CDR1 SGDLS, CDR2 YYNGEE. V lost 0 bases to trimming and J lost 4 bases; unmatched junction nucleotides: 4. The CDR3 protein is CASSVASGGLADTQYF. The DNA of the CDR3 is TGTGCCAGCAGCGTAGCTAGCGGGGGGCTCGCAGATACGCAGTATTTT. Together with reference TRBV9 and TRBJ2-3, the CDR3 gives the full variable domain: DSGVTQTPKHLITATGQRVTLRCSPRSGDLSVYWYQQSLDQGLQFLIQYYNGEERAKGNILERFSAQQFPDLHSELNLSSLELGDSALYFCASSVASGGLADTQYFGPGTRLTVL.

The chain recombines TRBV24-1 with TRBJ1-2; D gene unclear. Germline lookup yields CDR1 KGHDR and CDR2 SFDVKD. With 5 bases removed from V and 7 bases from J, the gap between germline ends came to 10 bases. The CDR3 runs to 12 residues. CDR3 sequence: CATSAYEGGYTF. In nucleotides, the CDR3 is TGTGCCACCAGTGCATATGAGGGTGGCTACACCTTC.

The rearrangement joins TRBV21-1 to TRBJ1-6. TRBV21-1 corresponds to a pseudogene. This CDR3 is 16 amino acids long. As DNA, the CDR3 is TGTGCCAGCAGCAAATACCTCTTGGGAAATAATTCACCCCTCCACTTT. It yields the protein CASSKYLLGNNSPLHF.